The rows below give T cell receptor beta chains drawn from one sample of a study of blood T cell repertoires in COVID-19. Assay used: immunoSEQ multiplex PCR; TCRdb lists only in-frame clones, some missing. Among approximately 300,000 clones listed, roughly nine tenths were seen once. What was sequenced was PBMCs or T cells enriched from blood (not recorded which). The receptors here all came from a woman in her 30s who had recovered from COVID-19. Each CDR3 is given with its conserved first and last residue. The order of the fields is D gene, V gene, CDR3 length, J gene, clone size, CDR3 DNA, CDR3 protein. A D gene is named only where the DNA matches it firmly. Clone size is given for some rows only: seen once, a few or many times, or a class if the clone is expanded.

.	TRBV2	13	TRBJ1-1	.	TGTGCCAGCAGTGGAGGGGGTAACGCTGAAGCTTTCTTT	CASSGGGNAEAFF
.	TRBV27	15	TRBJ1-6	.	TGTGCCAGCAGTTTATTAGGAGGGTCACGGTCACCCCTCCACTTT	CASSLLGGSRSPLHF
TRBD1	TRBV5-6	13	TRBJ1-2	.	TGTGCCAGCAGCTGGGGGACAGGGGGCTGGTACACCTTC	CASSWGTGGWYTF
TRBD2	TRBV5-1	17	TRBJ2-1	once	TGCGCCAGCAGCTTGGGGGGTAGCGGGAGAGGTTACAATGAGCAGTTCTTC	CASSLGGSGRGYNEQFF
TRBD1	TRBV11-3	12	TRBJ2-3	.	TGTGCCAGCAGCGCTTCGGGACAGGGGCAGTATTTT	CASSASGQGQYF
.	TRBV7-3	15	TRBJ2-1	.	TGTGCCAGCAGCCTCCAACAGGGTGGCTACAATGAGCAGTTCTTC	CASSLQQGGYNEQFF
TRBD1	TRBV27	17	TRBJ1-4	.	TGTGCCAGCAGTTCGGGGACAGGGGACGCAACTAATGAAAAACTGTTTTTT	CASSSGTGDATNEKLFF
TRBD2	TRBV7-2	17	TRBJ2-1	.	TGTGCCAGCAGCTTCGCCCGGACTAGCGGCCTAGGGAATGAGCAGTTCTTC	CASSFARTSGLGNEQFF
TRBD2	TRBV7-3	16	TRBJ2-5	.	TGTGCCAGCAGCTTAACCGCTAGCGGGAGGGGTGAGACCCAGTACTTC	CASSLTASGRGETQYF
.	TRBV2	13	TRBJ2-2	few	TGTGCCAGCACCCAGGGTCAGGTCGGGGAGCTGTTTTTT	CASTQGQVGELFF
.	TRBV6-1	15	TRBJ1-1	.	TGTGCCAGCAGTGAAGCGGGGACGGGGGTTACTGAAGCTTTCTTT	CASSEAGTGVTEAFF
TRBD1	TRBV5-1	14	TRBJ2-3	.	TGCGCCAGCAGCTCTCAAACAGGGGGGGATACGCAGTATTTT	CASSSQTGGDTQYF
TRBD1	TRBV6-2/TRBV6-3	13	TRBJ2-1	.	TGTGCCAGCAGTGACAGGGGTGATATTGAGCAGTTCTTC	CASSDRGDIEQFF
.	TRBV19	11	TRBJ1-2	.	TGTGCCACTCAGGGCGGCTATGGCTACACCTTC	CATQGGYGYTF
TRBD2	TRBV2	13	TRBJ2-7	.	TGTGCCAGCAGTGCTAGCGGGGGGGACGAGCAGTACTTC	CASSASGGDEQYF
.	TRBV2	15	TRBJ2-7	once	TGTGCCAGCATGACGAGATGGACAGCCGCCTACGAGCAGTACTTC	CASMTRWTAAYEQYF
.	TRBV7-2	14	TRBJ2-4	.	TGTGCCAGCAGCCCAGGGTCAGCCAAAAACATTCAGTACTTC	CASSPGSAKNIQYF
.	TRBV11-2	12	TRBJ1-2	.	TGTGCCAGCAGCGTTGGGGGGGATGGCTACACCTTC	CASSVGGDGYTF
.	TRBV7-8	16	TRBJ1-5	.	TGTGCCAGCAGCCTAGGAACCGGAGGGAATGATCAGCCCCAGCATTTT	CASSLGTGGNDQPQHF
TRBD2	TRBV9	15	TRBJ2-1	once	TGTGCCAGCAGCCCCCGACTAGCGGGAGAGGTTGAGCAGTTCTTC	CASSPRLAGEVEQFF
.	TRBV19	13	TRBJ1-1	.	TGTGCCAGTACTAAACAGCTGAACACTGAAGCTTTCTTT	CASTKQLNTEAFF
.	TRBV9	15	TRBJ1-3	.	TGTGCCAGCAGCGGAATAGGGACATCTGGAAACACCATATATTTT	CASSGIGTSGNTIYF
.	TRBV5-1	13	TRBJ1-1	.	TGCGCCAGCAGCGTACGGGTGAGAGACGAAGCTTTCTTT	CASSVRVRDEAFF
TRBD1	TRBV4-1	17	TRBJ1-5	.	TGCGCCAGCAGCCAAGATCACCCCACAGGGGAGGCTCAGCCCCAGCATTTT	CASSQDHPTGEAQPQHF
.	TRBV11-3	14	TRBJ2-7	.	TGTGCCAGCAGCTCCCGGGGAAGCTCCTACGAGCAGTACTTC	CASSSRGSSYEQYF
TRBD1	TRBV29-1	13	TRBJ2-1	.	TGCAGCGTTGAAGTCGGGGACAGGACTCAACAGTTCTTC	CSVEVGDRTQQFF
TRBD1	TRBV5-1	14	TRBJ1-1	.	TGCGCCAGCAGCTCGGACAGGGGGCGAACTGAAGCTTTCTTT	CASSSDRGRTEAFF
TRBD1	TRBV5-1	14	TRBJ1-6	once	TGCGCCAGCAGCTCCGGGACAGTTAATTCACCCCTCCACTTT	CASSSGTVNSPLHF
TRBD2	TRBV19	17	TRBJ2-1	.	TGTGCCAGTAGTACCCGGACTAGTCTTACCACCTACAATGAGCAGTTCTTC	CASSTRTSLTTYNEQFF
.	TRBV30	11	TRBJ1-5	.	TGTGCCTGGAGTGTACGGCAGCCCCAGCATTTT	CAWSVRQPQHF
.	TRBV3-1/TRBV3-2	13	TRBJ1-1	.	TGTGCCAGCAGCCATGGGGGGGGCACTGAAGCTTTCTTT	CASSHGGGTEAFF